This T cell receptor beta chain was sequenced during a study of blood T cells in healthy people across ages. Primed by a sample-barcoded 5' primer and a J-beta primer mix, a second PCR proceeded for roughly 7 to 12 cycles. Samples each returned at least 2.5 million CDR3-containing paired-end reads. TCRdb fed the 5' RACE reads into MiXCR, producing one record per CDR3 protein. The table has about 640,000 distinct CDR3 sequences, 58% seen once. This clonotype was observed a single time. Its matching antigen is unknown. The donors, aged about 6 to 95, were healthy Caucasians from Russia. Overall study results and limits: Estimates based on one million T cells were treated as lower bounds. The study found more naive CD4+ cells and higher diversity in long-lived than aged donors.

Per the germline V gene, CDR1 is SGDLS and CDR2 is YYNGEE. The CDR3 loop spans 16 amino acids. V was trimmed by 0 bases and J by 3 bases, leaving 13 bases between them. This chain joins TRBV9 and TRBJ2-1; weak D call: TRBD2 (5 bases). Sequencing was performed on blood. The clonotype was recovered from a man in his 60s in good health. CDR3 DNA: TGTGCCAGCAGCGTAGGATCTGTCGACTACTACAATGAGCAGTTCTTC. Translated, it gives CASSVGSVDYYNEQFF.